This T cell receptor beta chain stems from a study of CD8 T cells in Susac syndrome. This CDR3 has 14 residues. With V trimmed by 7 bases and J by 7 bases, 11 bases remained unmatched. CDR1 is LNHDA and CDR2 is SQIVND in the germline V gene (reference sequence). Reverse transcription of roughly 0.5 to 1 ug RNA was carried out with random hexamers. TCRdb re-analysed the immunoSEQ multiplex PCR reads in MiXCR, keeping a single row per CDR3 protein. The sample lists about 150,000 distinct CDR3 sequences; almost 96% were seen once. Sequenced material: CD4+ T cells from PBMCs. The chain recombines TRBV19 with TRBJ2-7; 9 bases are a match to TRBD1. The source is a human donor with Susac syndrome. The CDR3 nucleotides read TGTGCCAGTACCCCCCGGACAGGGGCGCAAGAGCAGTACTTC. Residues: CASTPRTGAQEQYF.